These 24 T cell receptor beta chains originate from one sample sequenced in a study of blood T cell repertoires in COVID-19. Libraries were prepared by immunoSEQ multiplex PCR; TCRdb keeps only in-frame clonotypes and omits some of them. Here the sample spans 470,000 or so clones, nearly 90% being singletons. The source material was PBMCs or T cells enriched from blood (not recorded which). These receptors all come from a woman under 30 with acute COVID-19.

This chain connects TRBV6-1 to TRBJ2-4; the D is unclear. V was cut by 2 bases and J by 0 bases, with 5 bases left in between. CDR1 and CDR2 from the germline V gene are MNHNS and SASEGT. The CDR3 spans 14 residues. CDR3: CASSETLAKNIQYF. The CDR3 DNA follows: TGTGCCAGCAGTGAAACTTTAGCCAAAAACATTCAGTACTTC.

The DNA of the CDR3 is TGTGCCGGACAGGGGGGCACAGATACGCAGTATTTT. Its protein is CAGQGGTDTQYF. The V gene is TRBV6-5, the J gene TRBJ2-3; 10 nucleotides match TRBD1. V gave up 11 bases and J gave up 1 base; unmatched junction bases: 0. CDR1 MNHEY and CDR2 SVGAGI come from the germline V gene. The CDR3 is 12 residues long.

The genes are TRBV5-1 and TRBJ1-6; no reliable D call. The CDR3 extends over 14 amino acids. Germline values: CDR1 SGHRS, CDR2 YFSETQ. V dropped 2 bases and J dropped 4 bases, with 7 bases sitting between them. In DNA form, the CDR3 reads TGCGCCAGCAGCTTCGAACTTTATAATTCACCCCTCCACTTT. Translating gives CASSFELYNSPLHF.

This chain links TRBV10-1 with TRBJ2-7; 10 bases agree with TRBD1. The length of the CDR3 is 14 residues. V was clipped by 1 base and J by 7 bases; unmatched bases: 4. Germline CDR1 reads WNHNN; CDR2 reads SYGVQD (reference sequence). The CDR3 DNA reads TGCGCCAGCAGTGAGTGGACAGGGGGAATTGAGCAGTACTTC. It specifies CASSEWTGGIEQYF.

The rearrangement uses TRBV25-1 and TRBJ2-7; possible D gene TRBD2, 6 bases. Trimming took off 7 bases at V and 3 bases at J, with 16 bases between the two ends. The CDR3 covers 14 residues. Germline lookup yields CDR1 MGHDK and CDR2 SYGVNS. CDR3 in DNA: TGTGCCAGCAAGGAGGGAGGCAGAGTCTACGAGCAGTACTTC. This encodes CASKEGGRVYEQYF.

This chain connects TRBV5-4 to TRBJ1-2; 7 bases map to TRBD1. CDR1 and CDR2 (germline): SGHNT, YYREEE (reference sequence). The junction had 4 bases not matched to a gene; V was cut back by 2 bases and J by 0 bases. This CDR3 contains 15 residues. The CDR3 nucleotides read TGTGCCAGCAGCTTCTTGGACAGGTCTAACTATGGCTACACCTTC. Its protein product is CASSFLDRSNYGYTF.

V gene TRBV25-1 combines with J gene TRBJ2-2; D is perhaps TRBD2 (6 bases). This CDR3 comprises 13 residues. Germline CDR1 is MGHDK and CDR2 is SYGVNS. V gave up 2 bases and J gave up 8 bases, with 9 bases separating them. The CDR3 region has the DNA TGTGCCAGCAGTGAAGCGGGAACGGGGGAGCTGTTTTTT. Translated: CASSEAGTGELFF.

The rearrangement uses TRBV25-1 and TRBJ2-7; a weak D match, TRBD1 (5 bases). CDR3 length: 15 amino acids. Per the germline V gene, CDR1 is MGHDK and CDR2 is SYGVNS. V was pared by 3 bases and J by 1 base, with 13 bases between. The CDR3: CASSDQGKGSYEQYF. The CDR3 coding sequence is TGTGCCAGCAGTGACCAGGGAAAAGGTTCCTACGAGCAGTACTTC.

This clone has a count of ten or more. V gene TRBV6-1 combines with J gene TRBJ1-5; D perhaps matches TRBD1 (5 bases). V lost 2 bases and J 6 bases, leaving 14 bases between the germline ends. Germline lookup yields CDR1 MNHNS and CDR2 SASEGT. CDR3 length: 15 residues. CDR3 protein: CASSESGDGSQPQHF. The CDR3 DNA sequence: TGTGCCAGCAGTGAATCGGGGGACGGTAGTCAGCCCCAGCATTTT.

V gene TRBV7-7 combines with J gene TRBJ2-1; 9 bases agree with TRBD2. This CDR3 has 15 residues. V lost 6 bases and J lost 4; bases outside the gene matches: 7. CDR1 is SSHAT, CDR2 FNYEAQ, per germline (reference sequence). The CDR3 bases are TGTGCCAGCAGTTCCCTAGCGGGGCTATACAATGAGCAGTTCTTC. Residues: CASSSLAGLYNEQFF.

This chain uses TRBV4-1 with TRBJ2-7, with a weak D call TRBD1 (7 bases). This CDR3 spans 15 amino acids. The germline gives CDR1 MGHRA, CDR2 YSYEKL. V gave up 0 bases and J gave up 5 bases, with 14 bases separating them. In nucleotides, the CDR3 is TGCGCCAGCAGCCAAGATCGACAGGGAGGCAACGAGCAGTACTTC. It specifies CASSQDRQGGNEQYF.

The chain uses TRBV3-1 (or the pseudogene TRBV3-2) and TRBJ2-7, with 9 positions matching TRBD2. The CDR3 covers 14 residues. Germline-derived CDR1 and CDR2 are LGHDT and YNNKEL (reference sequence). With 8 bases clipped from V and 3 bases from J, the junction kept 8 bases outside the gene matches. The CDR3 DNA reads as TGTGCCAGCTCCTACGGAGCGGGAGGCTACGAGCAGTACTTC. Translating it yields CASSYGAGGYEQYF.

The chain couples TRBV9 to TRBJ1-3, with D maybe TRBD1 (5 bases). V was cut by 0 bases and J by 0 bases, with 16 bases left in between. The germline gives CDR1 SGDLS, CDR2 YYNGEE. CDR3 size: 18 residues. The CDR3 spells CASSVGVRRGSSGNTIYF. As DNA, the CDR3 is TGTGCCAGCAGCGTAGGGGTGAGACGGGGGAGCTCTGGAAACACCATATATTTT.

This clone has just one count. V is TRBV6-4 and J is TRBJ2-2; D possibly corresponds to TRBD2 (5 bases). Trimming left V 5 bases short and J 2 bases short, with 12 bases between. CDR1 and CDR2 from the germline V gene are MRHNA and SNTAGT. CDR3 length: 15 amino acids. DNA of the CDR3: TGTGCCAGCAGTCTGACTGGGAGCAACACCGGGGAGCTGTTTTTT. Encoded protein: CASSLTGSNTGELFF.

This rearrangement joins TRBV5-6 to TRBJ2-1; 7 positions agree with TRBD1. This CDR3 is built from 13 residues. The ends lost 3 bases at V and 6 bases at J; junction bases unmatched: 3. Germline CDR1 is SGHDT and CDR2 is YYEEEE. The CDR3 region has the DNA TGTGCCAGCAGCTGGGGACAGTTCAATGAGCAGTTCTTC. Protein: CASSWGQFNEQFF.

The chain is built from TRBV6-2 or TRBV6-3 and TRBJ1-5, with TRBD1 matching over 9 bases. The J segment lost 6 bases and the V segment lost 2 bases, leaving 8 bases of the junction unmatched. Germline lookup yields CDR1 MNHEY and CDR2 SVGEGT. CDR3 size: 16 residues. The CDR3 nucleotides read TGTGCCAGCAGTTACCGGGACAGGGTGAATATTCAGCCCCAGCATTTT. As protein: CASSYRDRVNIQPQHF.

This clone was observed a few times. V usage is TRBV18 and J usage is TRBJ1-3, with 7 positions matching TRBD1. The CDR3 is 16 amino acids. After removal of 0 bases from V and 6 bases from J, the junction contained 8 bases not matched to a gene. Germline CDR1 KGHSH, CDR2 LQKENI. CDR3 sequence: CASSPPRDSSQNTIYF. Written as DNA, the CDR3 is TGTGCCAGCTCACCACCTCGGGACAGTAGTCAAAACACCATATATTTT.

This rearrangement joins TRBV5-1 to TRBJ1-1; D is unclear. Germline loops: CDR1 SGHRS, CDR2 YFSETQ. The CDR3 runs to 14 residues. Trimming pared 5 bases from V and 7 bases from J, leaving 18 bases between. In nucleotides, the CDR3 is TGCGCCAGCAGTGTGCGGGGAGGGTTTGATGAAGCTTTCTTT. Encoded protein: CASSVRGGFDEAFF. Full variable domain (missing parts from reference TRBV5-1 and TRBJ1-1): KAGVTQTPRYLIKTRGQQVTLSCSPISGHRSVSWYQQTPGQGLQFLFEYFSETQRNKGNFPGRFSGRQFSNSRSEMNVSTLELGDSALYLCASSVRGGFDEAFFGQGTRLTVV.

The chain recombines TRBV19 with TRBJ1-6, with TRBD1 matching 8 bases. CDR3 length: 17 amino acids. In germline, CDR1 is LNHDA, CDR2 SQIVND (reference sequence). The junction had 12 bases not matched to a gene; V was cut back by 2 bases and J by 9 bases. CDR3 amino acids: CASSIISGQGRGSPLHF. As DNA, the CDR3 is TGTGCCAGTAGTATAATCTCAGGACAGGGAAGGGGTTCACCCCTCCACTTT.

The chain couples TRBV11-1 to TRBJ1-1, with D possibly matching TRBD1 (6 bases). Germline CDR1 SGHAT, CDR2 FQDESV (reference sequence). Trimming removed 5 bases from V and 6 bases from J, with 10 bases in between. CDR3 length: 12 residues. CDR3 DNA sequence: TGTGCCAGCAGCGAGACAGGTCCTGAAGCTTTCTTT. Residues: CASSETGPEAFF.

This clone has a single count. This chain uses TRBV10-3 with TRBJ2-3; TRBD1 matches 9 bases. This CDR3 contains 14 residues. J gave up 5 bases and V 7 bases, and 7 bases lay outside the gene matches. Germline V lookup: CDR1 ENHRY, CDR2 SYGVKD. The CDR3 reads CAINRGQGKDTQYF. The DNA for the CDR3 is TGTGCCATCAACCGAGGACAGGGGAAAGATACGCAGTATTTT.

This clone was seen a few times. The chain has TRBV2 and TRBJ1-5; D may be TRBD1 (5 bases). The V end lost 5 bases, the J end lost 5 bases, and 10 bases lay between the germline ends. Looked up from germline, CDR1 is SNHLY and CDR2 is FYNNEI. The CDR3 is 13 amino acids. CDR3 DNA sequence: TGTGCCAGCAGTCTAGACAGAGATCAGCCCCAGCATTTT. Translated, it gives CASSLDRDQPQHF.

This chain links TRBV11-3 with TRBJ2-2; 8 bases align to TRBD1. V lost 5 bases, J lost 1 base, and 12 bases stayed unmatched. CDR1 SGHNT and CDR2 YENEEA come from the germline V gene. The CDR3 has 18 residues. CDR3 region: CASSPRSPGGRNTGELFF. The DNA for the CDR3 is TGTGCCAGCAGCCCCCGGTCCCCAGGGGGCAGGAACACCGGGGAGCTGTTTTTT.

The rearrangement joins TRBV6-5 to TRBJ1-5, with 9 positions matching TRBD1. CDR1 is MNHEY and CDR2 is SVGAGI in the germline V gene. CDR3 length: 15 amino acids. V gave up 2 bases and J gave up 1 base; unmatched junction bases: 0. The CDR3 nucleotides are TGTGCCAGCAGTTACGGACAGGGGAGCAATCAGCCCCAGCATTTT. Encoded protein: CASSYGQGSNQPQHF.